This T cell receptor (beta chain) was retrieved from a study of blood T cell repertoires in COVID-19. The table came from immunoSEQ multiplex PCR; TCRdb's copy has only in-frame clones and leaves some out. The table includes more than 75,000 clones, 80% to 85% detected once. The specimen was peripheral blood. The sequence was collected from a woman at least 80 years old with active or convalescent COVID-19.

The CDR3 DNA is TGCAGCGTTGAAGCGGGTATTGGATCACCCCTCCACTTT. Its translation: CSVEAGIGSPLHF. This chain connects TRBV29-1 to TRBJ1-6; D unclear. This CDR3 spans 13 amino acids. Germline CDR1 SQVTM, CDR2 ANQGSEA. V was cut by 1 base and J by 10 bases, with 11 bases left in between.